The 12 T cell receptor beta chains presented below share a single source sample, sequenced in a study of response to subunit inactivated influenza vaccine. TCRdb redid the calling of the RT-PCR reads with MiXCR, one entry per CDR3 protein. The profile shows around 540,000 distinct CDR3 sequences, approximately 12% of them singletons. Sample: PBMCs from blood, taken on the day of vaccination. Source of these receptors: a man aged 45 to 65 who received an inactivated influenza vaccine.

This clonotype was counted ten times or more. The chain employs TRBV20-1 and TRBJ2-7; D ambiguous. The CDR3 runs 14 residues. Germline-derived CDR1 and CDR2 are DFQATT and SNEGSKA (reference sequence). Trimming took off 0 bases at V and 2 bases at J, with 11 bases between the two ends. The CDR3 coding sequence is TGCAGTGCTAGAGACACCTGGAATCCCTACGAGCAGTACTTC. It yields the protein CSARDTWNPYEQYF.

This clonotype was seen a handful of times. The V gene is TRBV7-2, the J gene TRBJ2-2; 7 nucleotides match TRBD2. Germline values: CDR1 SGHTA, CDR2 FQGNSA. CDR3 length: 15 residues. With V trimmed by 1 base and J by 5 bases, 4 bases remained unmatched. The CDR3 here is CASSLDVGGTGELFF. The CDR3 nucleotides are TGTGCCAGCAGCTTAGACGTGGGAGGGACCGGGGAGCTGTTTTTT.

This clonotype was found many times. V and J are TRBV27 and TRBJ2-1, with 11 bases fitting TRBD2. The length of the CDR3 is 17 residues. CDR1 and CDR2 from the germline V gene are MNHEY and SMNVEV (reference sequence). V was pared by 2 bases and J by 0 bases, with 3 bases of the junction left unmatched. Here the CDR3 reads CASSLTSGGYSYNEQFF. CDR3 DNA: TGTGCCAGCAGTTTAACTAGCGGGGGCTACTCCTACAATGAGCAGTTCTTC.

This clonotype was counted only a few times. The rearrangement uses TRBV5-1 and TRBJ2-1; a weak D match, TRBD1 (6 bases). Germline CDR1 is SGHRS and CDR2 is YFSETQ. CDR3 length equals 14 residues. The V gene lost 4 bases and the J gene lost 4 bases, with 12 bases spanning the gap. The CDR3 spells CASSLQGEYNEQFF. For the CDR3, the DNA is TGCGCCAGCAGCCTACAGGGAGAGTACAATGAGCAGTTCTTC.

The rearrangement uses TRBV7-9 and TRBJ2-5; TRBD2 is a possible D gene (6 bases). Germline V gene data show CDR1 as SEHNR and CDR2 as FQNEAQ (reference sequence). V lost 4 bases to trimming and J lost 5 bases, with 17 bases between them. The CDR3 contains 15 residues. The CDR3: CASSSLGLWEETQYF. CDR3 DNA: TGTGCCAGCAGCTCATTGGGACTGTGGGAGGAGACCCAGTACTTC.

This clonotype was detected only a few times. The rearrangement links TRBV16 to TRBJ2-7; maybe TRBD1 (6 bases). The germline V gene encodes CDR1 KGHSY and CDR2 FQNENV. The CDR3 is 18 amino acids. Deletions cut 3 bases from V and 1 base from J, with 22 bases between. In DNA form, the CDR3 reads TGTGCCAGCAGCCATGGGAGCCTCCGGGACACCGAATCCTACGAGCAGTACTTC. This translates into CASSHGSLRDTESYEQYF.

V is TRBV7-2 and J is TRBJ2-7; 11 bases map to TRBD1. Germline assignment: CDR1 SGHTA and CDR2 FQGNSA. V was pared by 2 bases and J by 3 bases, with 3 bases of the junction left unmatched. CDR3 length: 15 amino acids. This chain's CDR3 is CASSLRDRGDYEQYF. In nucleotides, the CDR3 is TGTGCCAGCAGCTTAAGGGACAGGGGGGACTACGAGCAGTACTTC.

This clonotype has a count of ten or more. The chain joins TRBV25-1 to TRBJ2-1, with 11 bases aligning to TRBD1. Germline CDR1 reads MGHDK; CDR2 reads SYGVNS. This CDR3 is 17 amino acids long. Germline trimming cut 3 bases from V and 6 bases from J; bases unmatched to any gene: 10. The CDR3 DNA sequence: TGTGCCAGCAGTGAGGGTAGTCGGGACAGGGGGTCCAATGAGCAGTTCTTC. Protein sequence: CASSEGSRDRGSNEQFF.

The V gene is TRBV6-1, the J gene TRBJ2-7, with no clear D. The CDR3 is made up of 13 amino acids. Per the germline V gene, CDR1 is MNHNS and CDR2 is SASEGT. V lost 5 bases and J lost 4, with 12 bases in between. In DNA, the CDR3 is TGTGCCAGCAGTCCACGGACCATATACGAGCAGTACTTC. Amino acids: CASSPRTIYEQYF.

V gene TRBV4-3 combines with J gene TRBJ1-4, with 9 nucleotides matching TRBD1. Germline CDR1 reads LGHNA; CDR2 reads YSLEER. V lost 4 bases, J lost 8 bases, and 8 bases stayed unmatched. The CDR3 has 15 amino acids. CDR3: CASSPRPDRGEKLFF. CDR3 bases: TGCGCCAGCAGCCCACGACCCGACAGGGGGGAAAAACTGTTTTTT.

This clonotype showed up many times. The chain carries TRBV7-9 and TRBJ2-3; D is uncertain. V lost 4 bases and J 0 bases, leaving 8 bases between the germline ends. Germline V gene sequence: CDR1 SEHNR, CDR2 FQNEAQ (reference sequence). The CDR3 has 14 residues. This chain's CDR3 is CASSWEGSTDTQYF. Written as DNA, the CDR3 is TGTGCCAGCAGCTGGGAAGGGAGCACAGATACGCAGTATTTT.

The sample holds a few counts of this clonotype. The chain links TRBV6-1 to TRBJ1-1; TRBD1 might be the D (5 bases). The germline gives CDR1 MNHNS, CDR2 SASEGT. There are 14 residues in the CDR3. V dropped 2 bases and J dropped 4 bases, with 11 bases sitting between them. The CDR3, as DNA: TGTGCCAGCAGTGAACAGGGATTTGGCACTGAAGCTTTCTTT. The encoded protein is CASSEQGFGTEAFF.